Described below is a single T cell receptor (beta chain) sequence and its context. This specimen belongs to a study of cytomegalovirus exposure and HLA in healthy donors. With V trimmed by 5 bases and J by 4 bases, 6 bases remained unmatched. The V gene's germline CDR1 is SGHVS and CDR2 FNYEAQ. This CDR3 contains 15 residues. The PCR made use of 60 Vbeta and 13 Jbeta primers. Profiled with immunoSEQ multiplex PCR; TCRdb holds only in-frame clones, not every one. The sample shows 240,000 or so clones, 82% of them seen only once. This chain joins TRBV7-6 and TRBJ2-3; 10 positions agree with TRBD2. The sequence derives from a woman aged 40-49 years in good health and CMV-seropositive. The specimen was PBMCs. The DNA of the CDR3 is TGTGCCAGCAGCCTAAGCGGGGGGGCCGCAGATACGCAGTATTTT. Its protein is CASSLSGGAADTQYF.